Following are 17 T cell receptor beta chains from one sample sequenced in a study of blood T cell repertoires in COVID-19. Generated by immunoSEQ multiplex PCR, the TCRdb table keeps only in-frame clones and is missing some. Found here are some 90,000 clones, about 88% of them singletons; the top ten hold roughly 1.2%. The specimen sequenced was peripheral blood. The receptors were gathered from a man aged 80 or over with active or convalescent COVID-19.

The chain combines TRBV3-1 (or the pseudogene TRBV3-2) with TRBJ1-5; a weak D match, TRBD1 (6 bases). Germline V CDR1 and CDR2: LGHDT, YNNKEL (reference sequence). V shed 2 bases and J shed 4 bases, with 9 bases lying between them. CDR3 length: 14 residues. DNA of the CDR3: TGTGCCAGCAGCCAATCGCAGGGGAATCAGCCCCAGCATTTT. Its protein product is CASSQSQGNQPQHF.

The rearrangement joins TRBV3-1 (or the pseudogene TRBV3-2) to TRBJ2-1; 11 positions match TRBD1. This CDR3 is built from 14 residues. The germline V gene encodes CDR1 LGHDT and CDR2 YNNKEL (reference sequence). Trimming removed 4 bases from V and 10 bases from J; junction bases left unmatched: 6. The CDR3, as DNA: TGTGCCAGCAGCCCCGGACAGGGGGCAGGAGAGCAGTTCTTC. This translates into CASSPGQGAGEQFF.

The chain uses TRBV7-8 and TRBJ2-5; D may be TRBD2 (6 bases). The CDR3 has 13 amino acids. Trimming removed 3 bases at V and 7 bases at J, with 12 bases between. Germline loops: CDR1 SGHVS, CDR2 FQNEAQ. The CDR3 loop is CASSFPGGGTQYF. The CDR3 nucleotides are TGTGCCAGCAGCTTCCCCGGGGGAGGGACCCAGTACTTC. The whole variable domain, filled in from reference TRBV7-8 and TRBJ2-5, reads GAGVSQSPRYKVAKRGQDVALRCDPISGHVSLFWYQQALGQGPEFLTYFQNEAQLDKSGLPSDRFFAERPEGSVSTLKIQRTQQEDSAVYLCASSFPGGGTQYFGPGTRLLVL.

Sample share makes this clone medium-sized (0.01 to 0.1%). The chain carries TRBV20-1 and TRBJ2-5, with TRBD2 matching over 13 bases. Germline V gene data show CDR1 as DFQATT and CDR2 as SNEGSKA (reference sequence). The CDR3 has 24 residues. V was pared by 3 bases and J by 5 bases, with 33 bases of the junction left unmatched. Here the CDR3 reads CSASPPPSLTSGRAEDRFGETQYF. In nucleotides, the CDR3 is TGCAGTGCTAGTCCCCCCCCGTCCCTCACTAGCGGGAGGGCCGAGGATCGGTTCGGGGAGACCCAGTACTTC.

V is TRBV3-1 (or the pseudogene TRBV3-2) and J is TRBJ1-1; D perhaps matches TRBD1 (5 bases). Trimming stripped 7 bases from V and 4 bases from J, with 16 bases between. From germline, CDR1 is LGHDT and CDR2 YNNKEL (reference sequence). CDR3 length equals 14 residues. The CDR3 region has the DNA TGTGCCAGCACCCAGTCGGCGGGGGGCACTGAAGCTTTCTTT. Translation: CASTQSAGGTEAFF.

V gene TRBV9 combines with J gene TRBJ2-1, with 9 bases fitting TRBD2. The CDR3 has 15 residues. After removal of 0 bases from V and 3 bases from J, the junction contained 1 base not matched to a gene. In germline, CDR1 is SGDLS, CDR2 YYNGEE. Here the CDR3 reads CASSVGSGSYNEQFF. The CDR3 region has the DNA TGTGCCAGCAGCGTAGGTAGCGGGAGCTACAATGAGCAGTTCTTC.

The chain links TRBV29-1 to TRBJ1-1; D is possibly TRBD1 (5 bases). V gave up 1 base and J gave up 1 base, with 13 bases separating them. The CDR3 contains 15 residues. Germline-derived CDR1 and CDR2 are SQVTM and ANQGSEA. Written as DNA, the CDR3 is TGCAGCGTTGAAGTGGGCAGGGCGACGAACACTGAAGCTTTCTTT. Protein product: CSVEVGRATNTEAFF.

The chain couples TRBV5-1 to TRBJ2-4; TRBD2 aligns across 10 bases. Losses at the gene ends were 0 bases for V and 6 bases for J; bases not matched to a gene: 6. The CDR3 has 16 amino acids. The germline V gene has CDR1 SGHRS and CDR2 YFSETQ. CDR3 in amino acids: CASSLAAGGLLNIQYF. The CDR3 DNA reads TGCGCCAGCAGCTTGGCAGCGGGAGGGTTGTTAAACATTCAGTACTTC.

The J gene is TRBJ2-1, the V gene TRBV19; TRBD2 matches 11 bases. This CDR3 is built from 16 residues. The J segment lost 3 bases and the V segment lost 6 bases, leaving 7 bases of the junction unmatched. Per germline, CDR1 LNHDA and CDR2 SQIVND (reference sequence). The CDR3 sequence: CASRTLAGDRYNEQFF. In DNA, the CDR3 is TGTGCCAGTAGGACACTAGCGGGAGACCGCTACAATGAGCAGTTCTTC.

V usage is TRBV6-2 or TRBV6-3 and J usage is TRBJ1-1; perhaps TRBD1 as D (6 bases). CDR1 and CDR2 (germline): MNHEY, SVGEGT. This CDR3 is 16 amino acids long. Trimming left V 2 bases short and J 1 base short, with 14 bases between. CDR3 coding DNA: TGTGCCAGCAGTTACCCCCTAGCAGGGGCGAACACTGAAGCTTTCTTT. Protein product: CASSYPLAGANTEAFF.

The chain joins TRBV6-5 to TRBJ2-7; D gene uncertain. CDR1 and CDR2 (germline): MNHEY, SVGAGI. The CDR3 runs to 13 residues. Trimming removed 4 bases at V and 2 bases at J, with 9 bases between. The CDR3 reads CASSLAAAYEQYF. The CDR3 coding sequence is TGTGCCAGCAGTTTAGCTGCCGCCTACGAGCAGTACTTC.

V and J are TRBV30 and TRBJ1-4; a weak D match, TRBD1 (6 bases). The germline gives CDR1 GTSNPN, CDR2 SVGIG (reference sequence). The CDR3 has 15 amino acids. The V and J ends lost 0 bases and 4 bases respectively, with 12 bases between them. Here the CDR3 reads CAWSVGQGINEKLFF. Written as DNA, the CDR3 is TGTGCCTGGAGTGTGGGGCAGGGGATTAATGAAAAACTGTTTTTT.

The chain joins TRBV5-1 to TRBJ2-7, with D unresolved. CDR3 length equals 13 residues. V was trimmed by 6 bases and J by 1 base, leaving 11 bases between them. The V gene's germline CDR1 is SGHRS and CDR2 YFSETQ. The CDR3, as DNA: TGCGCCAGCACGATTGGCACATCCTACGAGCAGTACTTC. Protein sequence: CASTIGTSYEQYF.

The genes are TRBV5-1 and TRBJ2-1; 8 bases align to TRBD1. Trimming took 0 bases from V and 6 from J; bases not matched to a gene: 2. CDR3 size: 14 residues. Germline CDR1 reads SGHRS; CDR2 reads YFSETQ. CDR3 amino acids: CASSLVQGANEQFF. CDR3 coding DNA: TGCGCCAGCAGCTTGGTCCAGGGGGCCAATGAGCAGTTCTTC.

This clone was detected only once. The chain combines TRBV29-1 with TRBJ2-5, with D tentatively TRBD1 (5 bases). CDR3 length equals 13 residues. Germline V gene data show CDR1 as SQVTM and CDR2 as ANQGSEA. Trimming shortened V by 4 bases and J by 1 base, and 10 bases separated the two germline ends. CDR3 protein: CSVVTGTQETQYF. The CDR3 bases are TGCAGCGTTGTTACAGGTACCCAAGAGACCCAGTACTTC.

J is TRBJ1-3 and V is TRBV10-3; weak D call: TRBD1 (5 bases). In germline, CDR1 is ENHRY, CDR2 SYGVKD. Trimming cost V 2 bases and J 3 bases, with 14 bases left between them. The CDR3 sequence is 16 residues long. CDR3 sequence: CAISEDNDSYGNTIYF. The DNA for the CDR3 is TGTGCCATCAGTGAGGACAATGACAGTTATGGAAACACCATATATTTT.

This clone was counted a few times. The chain links TRBV2 to TRBJ2-5, with D maybe TRBD2 (5 bases). V was clipped by 3 bases and J by 5 bases, with 13 bases between them. The CDR3 totals 14 residues. Germline CDR1 SNHLY, CDR2 FYNNEI. The CDR3, as DNA: TGTGCCAGCAGTGATCCCCGGGATGAGGAGACCCAGTACTTC. This codes for CASSDPRDEETQYF.